The sample holds one count of the clone carrying this TCR beta chain. Bulk tumor genomic DNA was the template, and each sample received about 590 ng. Collection of several biopsies per primary tumor, spaced far apart, took place during surgery. Patients underwent curative surgery for untreated, newly diagnosed non-small cell lung cancer. The data stem from a study of immune heterogeneity within non-small cell lung tumors. It was with 32 V and 13 J primers that multiplex PCR amplified TCR beta CDR3. One entry per CDR3 protein results from TCRdb running MiXCR on the multiplex PCR reads. In the table there are approximately 15,000 distinct CDR3 sequences, 25% to 35% of which are singletons. The V end lost 5 bases, the J end lost 6 bases, and 19 bases lay between the germline ends. The CDR3 has 16 amino acids. CDR1 SEHNR and CDR2 FQNEAQ come from the germline V gene (reference sequence).

Sequenced: lung tumor tissue. The chain carries TRBV7-9 and TRBJ1-4, with D tentatively TRBD1 (5 bases). The TCR sequence derives from a man between 35 and 55 years old with non-small cell lung cancer. The CDR3 sequence is CASSPGRGIYYEKLFF. In DNA form, the CDR3 reads TGTGCCAGCAGCCCAGGGCGAGGCATATACTATGAAAAACTGTTTTTT.